This T cell receptor beta chain is from a study of T cell clones after liver transplantation. Assay: immunoSEQ multiplex PCR; the TCRdb copy retains only in-frame clones and omits some. The sample holds about 100,000 clones, more than 75% seen once. This clonotype was sampled from a human donor who received a liver transplant. The source was CD4+ T cells from blood, collected before liver transplant.

The CDR3 protein is CASSYSKTPGINIQYF. In nucleotides, the CDR3 is TGTGCCAGCAGTTACTCGAAGACTCCCGGGATAAACATTCAGTACTTC. This rearrangement joins TRBV6-5 to TRBJ2-4; a possible D gene is TRBD2 (5 bases). The CDR3 loop spans 16 amino acids. Germline values: CDR1 MNHEY, CDR2 SVGAGI. V shed 0 bases and J shed 6 bases, with 15 bases lying between them.